These 22 T cell receptor beta chains share one sample of origin, sequenced in a study of naive and memory T cell subsets. Both TRBC1 and TRBC2 were covered by a beta constant-region primer of two equimolar oligonucleotides. TCRdb re-called the UMI-ligation and nested PCR reads with MiXCR, one entry per CDR3 protein. Found here are roughly 31,000 distinct CDR3 sequences, approximately 11% of them singletons; the top ten hold around a sixth. The sequencing sample was made of effector memory CD4+ T cells from blood. Documented subset: effector memory, CD45RA- CD27-. The receptors come from a human donor in good health.

This clonotype was seen at least ten times. The chain joins TRBV10-3 to TRBJ1-5; maybe TRBD1 (6 bases). The V end was cut by 5 bases, the J end by 4 bases, with 9 bases between. The CDR3 is made up of 13 amino acids. Germline lookup yields CDR1 ENHRY and CDR2 SYGVKD. The CDR3 nucleotides read TGTGCCATCAGTACCGACAGGAATCAGCCCCAGCATTTT. Translating gives CAISTDRNQPQHF.

There are many counts of this clonotype. The V call is TRBV29-1, the J call TRBJ2-6; D unclear. Trimming took 0 bases from V and 5 from J, leaving 8 bases between them. This CDR3 spans 14 amino acids. Germline V gene lookup returns CDR1 SQVTM and CDR2 ANQGSEA. The CDR3 is CSVEDPRRANVLTF. Here the CDR3 DNA reads TGCAGCGTTGAAGATCCCCGCCGGGCCAACGTCCTGACTTTC.

This clonotype has just a few counts. The CDR3 carries no conserved terminal phenylalanine or tryptophan, so it likely arises from a read error. The chain recombines TRBV5-6 with TRBJ2-3, with unresolved D. The CDR3 covers 14 residues. Per the germline V gene, CDR1 is SGHDT and CDR2 is YYEEEE. V lost 1 base to trimming and J lost 2 bases, with 8 bases between them. CDR3 sequence (DNA): TGTGCCAGCAGCTTGTATAGCCTCACAGATACGCAGTATTCT. Residues: CASSLYSLTDTQYS.

This clonotype came up a few times. The chain employs TRBV7-2 and TRBJ1-3; no reliable D call. V lost 1 base and J 1 base, leaving 14 bases between the germline ends. The CDR3 is made up of 17 amino acids. CDR1 is SGHTA, CDR2 FQGNSA, per germline. CDR3 loop: CASSLVGQLYSGNTIYF. The DNA of the CDR3 is TGTGCCAGCAGCTTAGTCGGGCAGCTCTATTCTGGAAACACCATATATTTT.

The chain combines TRBV12-3 or TRBV12-4 with TRBJ1-3; the D gene is possibly TRBD1 (6 bases). Trimming pared 6 bases from V and 3 bases from J, leaving 12 bases between. This CDR3 has 14 residues. CDR3 coding DNA: TGTGCCAGCAGCCTTACAGGGAGTGGAAACACCATATATTTT. Translated: CASSLTGSGNTIYF.

This clonotype showed up many times. The rearrangement joins TRBV4-3 to TRBJ2-3; D remains ambiguous. The CDR3 is 14 residues long. Germline V gene data show CDR1 as LGHNA and CDR2 as YSLEER. V dropped 0 bases and J dropped 4 bases, with 8 bases sitting between them. The DNA of the CDR3 is TGCGCCAGCAGCCAAGATCGTTACGCAGATACGCAGTATTTT. Translation: CASSQDRYADTQYF.

This clonotype appeared many times. The V gene is TRBV5-1, the J gene TRBJ2-3; 7 positions agree with TRBD1. Germline CDR1 SGHRS, CDR2 YFSETQ. CDR3 length: 13 amino acids. The V and J ends lost 2 bases and 6 bases, in that order; junction bases with no gene match: 3. The CDR3 DNA sequence: TGCGCCAGCAGCTTCCAGGGGGAGGATACGCAGTATTTT. Amino acid sequence: CASSFQGEDTQYF.

This clonotype was seen repeatedly, ten times or more. The chain employs TRBV20-1 and TRBJ2-7; 8 bases line up with TRBD1. The CDR3 length is 15 residues. CDR1 DFQATT and CDR2 SNEGSKA come from the germline V gene (reference sequence). V lost 6 bases, J lost 2 bases, and 12 bases stayed unmatched. For the CDR3, the DNA is TGCAGTGCCCCCCTCCTAGGACAGGGAACCTACGAGCAGTACTTC. It yields the protein CSAPLLGQGTYEQYF.

In its sample, this clonotype was seen a few times. CDR3: CAISGKARETQYF. In DNA form, the CDR3 reads TGTGCCATCAGTGGGAAGGCTCGGGAGACCCAGTACTTC. This rearrangement joins TRBV10-3 to TRBJ2-5; D gene uncertain. The germline V gene has CDR1 ENHRY and CDR2 SYGVKD. The V gene lost 4 bases and the J gene lost 5 bases, with 11 bases spanning the gap. The CDR3 is made up of 13 amino acids.

The J gene is TRBJ1-2, the V gene TRBV5-6; D might be TRBD1 (5 bases). V lost 4 bases and J lost 4, with 26 bases in between. CDR3 length equals 18 residues. Germline V CDR1 and CDR2: SGHDT, YYEEEE. The CDR3 nucleotides are TGTGCCAGCAGCCCGGGCGGTGACAGATCGGTTCCGGGCTATGGCTACACCTTC. This gives the protein CASSPGGDRSVPGYGYTF. Together with reference TRBV5-6 and TRBJ1-2, the CDR3 gives the full variable domain: DAGVTQSPTHLIKTRGQQVTLRCSPKSGHDTVSWYQQALGQGPQFIFQYYEEEERQRGNFPDRFSGHQFPNYSSELNVNALLLGDSALYLCASSPGGDRSVPGYGYTFGSGTRLTVV.

Of note for this clonotype: This may arise from a read error, as a much more abundant clone is one base away. The V and J genes are TRBV14 and TRBJ2-7, with TRBD2 as a possible D gene (5 bases). The CDR3 is made up of 15 amino acids. The V gene's germline CDR1 is SGHDN and CDR2 FVKESK. The V end was cut by 1 base, the J end by 2 bases, with 12 bases between. The CDR3 spells CASSQVQLRAYEQYF. The CDR3 nucleotides are TGTGCCAGCAGCCAAGTACAACTGCGGGCCTACGAGCAGTACTTC.

This clonotype was recorded once. An end of the junction does not agree with germline; a read error may underlie this. The V and J genes are TRBV6-2 or TRBV6-3 and TRBJ2-7; the D is unclear. Germline V gene lookup returns CDR1 MNHEY and CDR2 SVGEGT. This CDR3 comprises 15 residues. CDR3 DNA: TGTGCCAGCAGTATGGGGTCTCCTCGCTCCTACGGGCAGTACTTC. The encoded protein is CASSMGSPRSYGQYF.

This clonotype was observed many times. The chain uses TRBV29-1 and TRBJ2-7; D gene unclear. The CDR3 runs 12 residues. V gave up 4 bases and J gave up 5 bases, with 12 bases separating them. Germline lookup yields CDR1 SQVTM and CDR2 ANQGSEA. As DNA, the CDR3 is TGCAGCGTTGCGAGCGTGCGGAACGAGCAGTACTTC. This translates into CSVASVRNEQYF.

This clonotype appeared a few times. The chain joins TRBV5-1 to TRBJ1-3; 8 bases fit TRBD1. This CDR3 has 17 amino acids. Germline V gene lookup returns CDR1 SGHRS and CDR2 YFSETQ. V shed 0 bases and J 0 bases; nucleotides not matched to a gene: 5. CDR3 protein: CASSLGAGGVSGNTIYF. CDR3 nucleotides: TGCGCCAGCAGCTTGGGGGCAGGGGGCGTCTCTGGAAACACCATATATTTT. Combining the CDR3 with reference TRBV5-1 and TRBJ1-3 gives the whole variable domain KAGVTQTPRYLIKTRGQQVTLSCSPISGHRSVSWYQQTPGQGLQFLFEYFSETQRNKGNFPGRFSGRQFSNSRSEMNVSTLELGDSALYLCASSLGAGGVSGNTIYFGEGSWLTVV.

The table lists this clonotype with many counts. The chain has TRBV24-1 and TRBJ2-1; TRBD2 aligns across 8 bases. This CDR3 spans 16 amino acids. Germline CDR1 and CDR2: KGHDR and SFDVKD. Unmatched junction bases numbered 5, after V lost 4 bases and J lost 1 base. CDR3 residues: CATSEFIAGSYNEQFF. The CDR3 DNA follows: TGTGCCACCAGTGAATTCATAGCGGGATCCTACAATGAGCAGTTCTTC.

The sample holds a few counts of this clonotype. This rearrangement joins TRBV24-1 to TRBJ2-3; D remains ambiguous. Germline V gives CDR1 KGHDR, CDR2 SFDVKD. The CDR3 is 14 residues long. Trimming pared 3 bases from V and 2 bases from J, leaving 8 bases between. The CDR3 nucleotides read TGTGCCACCAGTGATCCCAGGTACACAGATACGCAGTATTTT. Translated, it gives CATSDPRYTDTQYF.

In this sample, this clonotype turned up many times. The chain employs TRBV7-9 and TRBJ1-6, with 7 bases aligning to TRBD1. Germline V gene sequence: CDR1 SEHNR, CDR2 FQNEAQ (reference sequence). The J segment lost 15 bases and the V segment lost 1 base, leaving 6 bases of the junction unmatched. This CDR3 spans 13 amino acids. For the CDR3, the DNA is TGTGCCAGCAGCTTAGGGGACAGTCGGGTCCTCCACTTT. Translated, it gives CASSLGDSRVLHF.

V usage is TRBV7-6 and J usage is TRBJ2-1; 11 bases line up with TRBD2. The CDR3 is 19 amino acids. CDR1 and CDR2 from the germline V gene are SGHVS and FNYEAQ. The junction had 11 bases not matched to a gene; V was cut back by 2 bases and J by 2 bases. CDR3 sequence reads: CASSLPKTVSGGAYNEQFF. For the CDR3, the DNA is TGTGCCAGCAGCTTACCCAAAACCGTTAGCGGGGGGGCCTACAATGAGCAGTTCTTC.

This clonotype is termed medium-sized (0.01 to 0.1%). The chain recombines TRBV7-3 with TRBJ2-2, with D perhaps matching TRBD1 (5 bases). Germline CDR1 is SGHTA and CDR2 is FQGTGA. Trimming pared 4 bases from V and 2 bases from J, leaving 8 bases between. The CDR3 sequence is 14 residues long. Here the CDR3 DNA reads TGTGCCAGCAGCTCCGGACACAACACCGGGGAGCTGTTTTTT. This encodes CASSSGHNTGELFF.

By share of the sample, this clonotype is medium-sized. The chain has TRBV7-8 and TRBJ1-2; D unclear. Trimming removed 8 bases from V and 3 bases from J, with 22 bases in between. Germline loops: CDR1 SGHVS, CDR2 FQNEAQ. The CDR3 has 16 amino acids. The CDR3 bases are TGTGCCAGCCGACCGGACGGCGGAAGGGTCCACTATGGCTACACCTTC. The encoded protein is CASRPDGGRVHYGYTF.

At least ten counts were recorded for this clonotype. The V call is TRBV7-2, the J call TRBJ1-5, with 7 bases matching TRBD1. The CDR3 contains 16 residues. Germline CDR1 SGHTA, CDR2 FQGNSA. The J segment lost 7 bases and the V segment lost 2 bases, leaving 11 bases of the junction unmatched. In nucleotides, the CDR3 is TGTGCCAGCAGCTTAACCGGACAGGTGAGGGCACAGCCCCAGCATTTT. It specifies CASSLTGQVRAQPQHF.

This clonotype was seen more than once but under ten times. This CDR3 reads CASSPRTQPNTEAFF. The CDR3 nucleotides read TGTGCCAGCAGTCCACGGACACAGCCGAACACTGAAGCTTTCTTT. The chain couples TRBV12-3 or TRBV12-4 to TRBJ1-1; D may be TRBD1 (5 bases). This CDR3 contains 15 residues. V lost 5 bases to trimming and J lost 1 base, with 14 bases between them.